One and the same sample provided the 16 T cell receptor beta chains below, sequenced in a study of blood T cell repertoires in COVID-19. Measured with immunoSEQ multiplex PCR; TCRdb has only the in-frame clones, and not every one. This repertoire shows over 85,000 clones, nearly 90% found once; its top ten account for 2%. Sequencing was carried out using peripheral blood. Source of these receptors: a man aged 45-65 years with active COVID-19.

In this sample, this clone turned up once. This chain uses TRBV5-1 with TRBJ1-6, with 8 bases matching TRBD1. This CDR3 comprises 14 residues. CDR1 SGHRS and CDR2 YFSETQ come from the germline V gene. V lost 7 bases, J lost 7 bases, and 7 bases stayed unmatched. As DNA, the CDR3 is TGCGCCAGCTTCGGACAGGGCAAGAATTCACCCCTCCACTTT. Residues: CASFGQGKNSPLHF.

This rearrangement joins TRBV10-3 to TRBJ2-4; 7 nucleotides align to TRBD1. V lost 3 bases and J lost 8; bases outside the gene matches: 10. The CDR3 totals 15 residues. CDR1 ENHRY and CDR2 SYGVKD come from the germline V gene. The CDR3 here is CAISDPRQGSDIQYF. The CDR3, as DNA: TGTGCCATCAGTGACCCTCGACAGGGATCGGACATTCAGTACTTC.

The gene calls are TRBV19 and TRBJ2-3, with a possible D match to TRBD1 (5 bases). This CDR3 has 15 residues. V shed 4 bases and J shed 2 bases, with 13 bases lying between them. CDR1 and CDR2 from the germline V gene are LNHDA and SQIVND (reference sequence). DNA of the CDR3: TGTGCCAGTAGTAAGACAGTGGTGGTCACAGATACGCAGTATTTT. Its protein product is CASSKTVVVTDTQYF.

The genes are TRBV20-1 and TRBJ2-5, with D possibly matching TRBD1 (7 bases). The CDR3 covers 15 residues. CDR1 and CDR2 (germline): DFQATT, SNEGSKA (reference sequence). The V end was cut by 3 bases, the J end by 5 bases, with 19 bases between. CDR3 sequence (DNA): TGCAGTGCTAGTAGAGGAGGGGGCGCCGGGGAGACCCAGTACTTC. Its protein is CSASRGGGAGETQYF.

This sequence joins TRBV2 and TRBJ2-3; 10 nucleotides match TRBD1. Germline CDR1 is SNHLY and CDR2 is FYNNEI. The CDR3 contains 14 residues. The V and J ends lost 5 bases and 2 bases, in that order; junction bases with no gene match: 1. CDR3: CASSRQGATDTQYF. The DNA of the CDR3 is TGTGCCAGCAGTAGACAGGGGGCCACAGATACGCAGTATTTT.

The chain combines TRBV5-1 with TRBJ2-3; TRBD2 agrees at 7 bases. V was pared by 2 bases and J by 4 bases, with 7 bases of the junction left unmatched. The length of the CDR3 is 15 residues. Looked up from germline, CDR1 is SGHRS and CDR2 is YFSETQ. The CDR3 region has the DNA TGCGCCAGCAGCTTCACGGCCGGGGGGTCAGATACGCAGTATTTT. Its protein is CASSFTAGGSDTQYF.

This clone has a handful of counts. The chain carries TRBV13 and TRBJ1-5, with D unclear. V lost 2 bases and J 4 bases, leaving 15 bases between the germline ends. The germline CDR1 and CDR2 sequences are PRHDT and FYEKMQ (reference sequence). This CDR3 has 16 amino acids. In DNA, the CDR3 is TGTGCCAGCAGCTTATTAGAGGGAGTTAGGAATCAGCCCCAGCATTTT. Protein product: CASSLLEGVRNQPQHF. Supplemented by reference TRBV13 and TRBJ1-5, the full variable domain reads AAGVIQSPRHLIKEKRETATLKCYPIPRHDTVYWYQQGPGQDPQFLISFYEKMQSDKGSIPDRFSAQQFSDYHSELNMSSLELGDSALYFCASSLLEGVRNQPQHFGDGTRLSIL.

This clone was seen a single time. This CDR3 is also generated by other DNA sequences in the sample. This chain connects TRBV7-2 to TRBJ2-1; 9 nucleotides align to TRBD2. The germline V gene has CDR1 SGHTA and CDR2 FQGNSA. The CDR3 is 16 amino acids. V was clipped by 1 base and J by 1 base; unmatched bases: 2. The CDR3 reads CASSLGGGGSYNEQFF. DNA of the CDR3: TGTGCCAGCAGCTTAGGCGGGGGGGGATCCTACAATGAGCAGTTCTTC.

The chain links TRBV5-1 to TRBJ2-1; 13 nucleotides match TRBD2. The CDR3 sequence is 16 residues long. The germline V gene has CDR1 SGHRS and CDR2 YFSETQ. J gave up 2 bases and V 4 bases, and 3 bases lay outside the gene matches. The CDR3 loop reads CASSQGLAGTYNEQFF. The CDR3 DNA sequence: TGCGCCAGCAGCCAGGGACTAGCGGGGACCTACAATGAGCAGTTCTTC.

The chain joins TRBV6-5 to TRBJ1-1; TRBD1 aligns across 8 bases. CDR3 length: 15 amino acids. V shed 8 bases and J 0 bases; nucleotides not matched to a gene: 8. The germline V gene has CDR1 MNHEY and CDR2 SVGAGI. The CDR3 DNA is TGTGCCAGCGCCCCTATCAGGGGGCTGAACACTGAAGCTTTCTTT. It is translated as CASAPIRGLNTEAFF.

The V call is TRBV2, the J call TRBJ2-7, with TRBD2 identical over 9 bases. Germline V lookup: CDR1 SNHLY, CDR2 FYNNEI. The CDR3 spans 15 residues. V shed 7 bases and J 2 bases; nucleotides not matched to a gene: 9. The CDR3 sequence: CASILSGGHPYEQYF. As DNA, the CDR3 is TGTGCCAGCATACTTAGCGGGGGCCACCCCTACGAGCAGTACTTC.

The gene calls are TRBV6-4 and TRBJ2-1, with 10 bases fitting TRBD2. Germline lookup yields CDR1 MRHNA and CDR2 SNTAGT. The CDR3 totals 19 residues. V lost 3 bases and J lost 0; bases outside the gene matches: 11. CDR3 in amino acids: CASSEGGLAVRSSYNEQFF. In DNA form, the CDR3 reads TGTGCCAGCAGTGAGGGAGGACTAGCGGTCAGGAGCTCCTACAATGAGCAGTTCTTC.

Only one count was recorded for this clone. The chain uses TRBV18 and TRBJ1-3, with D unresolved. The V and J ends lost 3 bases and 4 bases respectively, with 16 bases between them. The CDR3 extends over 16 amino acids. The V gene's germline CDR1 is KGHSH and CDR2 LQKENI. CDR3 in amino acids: CASSPARLGSGNTIYF. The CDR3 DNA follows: TGTGCCAGCTCACCCGCACGTCTAGGCTCAGGAAACACCATATATTTT.

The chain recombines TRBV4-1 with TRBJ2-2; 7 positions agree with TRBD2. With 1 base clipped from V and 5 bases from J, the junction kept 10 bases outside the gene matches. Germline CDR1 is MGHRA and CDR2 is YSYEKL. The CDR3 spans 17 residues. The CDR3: CASSQAPLTSPTGELFF. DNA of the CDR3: TGCGCCAGCAGCCAAGCACCGTTGACTAGCCCAACCGGGGAGCTGTTTTTT.

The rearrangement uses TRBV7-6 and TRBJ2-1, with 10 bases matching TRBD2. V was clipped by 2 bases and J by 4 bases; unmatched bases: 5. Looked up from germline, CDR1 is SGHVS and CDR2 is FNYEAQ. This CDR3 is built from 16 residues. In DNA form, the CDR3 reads TGTGCCAGCAGCTTACAACTAGCGGGGAGATACAATGAGCAGTTCTTC. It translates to CASSLQLAGRYNEQFF.

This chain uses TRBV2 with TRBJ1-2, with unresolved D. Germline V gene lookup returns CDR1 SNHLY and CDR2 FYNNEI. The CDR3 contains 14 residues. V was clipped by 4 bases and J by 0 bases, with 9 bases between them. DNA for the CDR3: TGTGCCAGCAGTGGGACTGGAGCTAACTATGGCTACACCTTC. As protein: CASSGTGANYGYTF.